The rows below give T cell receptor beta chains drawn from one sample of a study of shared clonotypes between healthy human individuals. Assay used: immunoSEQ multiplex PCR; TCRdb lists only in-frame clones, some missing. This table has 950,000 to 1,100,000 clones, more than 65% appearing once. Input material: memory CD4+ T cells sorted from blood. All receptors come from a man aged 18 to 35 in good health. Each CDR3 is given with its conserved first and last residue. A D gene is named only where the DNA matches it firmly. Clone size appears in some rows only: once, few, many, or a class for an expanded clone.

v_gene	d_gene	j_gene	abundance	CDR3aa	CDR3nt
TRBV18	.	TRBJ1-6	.	CASSPGPGNSPLHF	TGTGCCAGCTCACCAGGACCGGGGAATTCACCCCTCCACTTT
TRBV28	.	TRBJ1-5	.	CASSLVRGRQPQHF	TGTGCCAGCAGTTTGGTAAGGGGTCGGCAGCCCCAGCATTTT
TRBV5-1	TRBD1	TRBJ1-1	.	CASSFDPGTVSEAFF	TGCGCCAGCAGTTTCGATCCCGGGACAGTAAGTGAAGCTTTCTTT
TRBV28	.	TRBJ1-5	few	CASSTSNQPQHF	TGTGCCAGCAGTACTAGCAATCAGCCCCAGCATTTT
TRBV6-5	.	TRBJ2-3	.	CASSYSGRGRTDTQYF	TGTGCCAGCAGTTACTCGGGCAGGGGACGCACAGATACGCAGTATTTT
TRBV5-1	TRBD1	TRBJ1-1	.	CASSPQGIGTEAFF	TGCGCCAGCAGCCCACAGGGGATCGGCACTGAAGCTTTCTTT
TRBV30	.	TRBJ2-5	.	CAWSLRETQYF	TGTGCCTGGAGTCTCCGAGAGACCCAGTACTTC
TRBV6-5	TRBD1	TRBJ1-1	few	CASNPQGPNTEAFF	TGTGCCAGCAACCCACAGGGGCCGAACACTGAAGCTTTCTTT
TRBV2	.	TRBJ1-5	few	CASSAIAFLSNQPQHF	TGTGCCAGCAGTGCGATCGCCTTTCTCTCCAATCAGCCCCAGCATTTT
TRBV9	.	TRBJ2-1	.	CASSVGGISYNEQFF	TGTGCCAGCAGCGTAGGGGGCATCTCCTACAATGAGCAGTTCTTC
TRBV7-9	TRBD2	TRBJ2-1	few	CASSLGAAGVEQFF	TGTGCCAGCAGCTTAGGGGCCGCGGGAGTTGAGCAGTTCTTC
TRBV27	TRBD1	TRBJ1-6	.	CASSLAGQGRLYNSPLHF	TGTGCCAGCAGTTTAGCGGGACAGGGCCGATTATATAATTCACCCCTCCACTTT
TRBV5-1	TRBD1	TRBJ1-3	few	CASSPGTGNGNTIYF	TGCGCCAGCAGCCCCGGGACAGGGAACGGAAACACCATATATTTT
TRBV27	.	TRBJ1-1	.	CASRSGWGEAFF	TGTGCCAGCCGCTCGGGGTGGGGTGAAGCTTTCTTT
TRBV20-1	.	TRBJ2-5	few	CSATQETQYF	TGCAGTGCCACCCAAGAGACCCAGTACTTC
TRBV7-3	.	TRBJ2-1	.	CASSPGPVWGEQFF	TGTGCCAGCAGCCCTGGACCGGTATGGGGTGAGCAGTTCTTC
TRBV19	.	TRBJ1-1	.	CASSRTGNTEAFF	TGTGCCAGTAGTAGGACGGGGAACACTGAAGCTTTCTTT
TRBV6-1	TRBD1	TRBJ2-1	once	CASRARDSFVDEQFF	TGTGCCAGCAGGGCTAGGGACAGTTTCGTCGATGAGCAGTTCTTC
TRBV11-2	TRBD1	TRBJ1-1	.	CASSLDRGIGEAFF	TGTGCCAGCAGCTTAGACAGGGGGATCGGTGAAGCTTTCTTT
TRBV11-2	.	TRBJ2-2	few	CASSLLGVSMGNTGELFF	TGTGCCAGCAGCTTATTAGGTGTGTCTATGGGAAACACCGGGGAGCTGTTTTTT
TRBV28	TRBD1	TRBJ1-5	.	CASGDRGGGQPQHF	TGTGCCAGCGGAGACAGGGGAGGAGGTCAGCCCCAGCATTTT
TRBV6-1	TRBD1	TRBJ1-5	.	CASSGNHRGSNQPQHF	TGTGCCAGCAGTGGTAACCACAGGGGTAGCAATCAGCCCCAGCATTTT
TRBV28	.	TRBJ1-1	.	CASRTDGDNRAFF	TGTGCCAGCAGAACGGACGGTGACAATCGAGCTTTCTTT
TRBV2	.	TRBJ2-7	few	CAAGEGQYF	TGTGCTGCAGGGGAGGGGCAGTACTTC
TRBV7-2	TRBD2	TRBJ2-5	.	CASSSSRGGTQYF	TGTGCCAGCAGCTCCTCGCGGGGGGGGACCCAGTACTTC
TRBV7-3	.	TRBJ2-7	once	CASSSDPGYEQYF	TGTGCCAGCAGCTCAGACCCAGGGTACGAGCAGTACTTC
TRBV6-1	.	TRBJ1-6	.	CASSEVRGGSPLHF	TGTGCCAGCAGTGAGGTCAGGGGAGGTTCACCCCTCCACTTT
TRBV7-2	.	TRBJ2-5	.	CASSQQKETQYF	TGTGCCAGCAGCCAACAGAAAGAGACCCAGTACTTC
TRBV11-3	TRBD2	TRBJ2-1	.	CASSPAYGGDSYNEQFF	TGTGCCAGCAGCCCGGCCTACGGGGGGGACTCCTACAATGAGCAGTTCTTC
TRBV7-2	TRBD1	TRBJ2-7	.	CASSQGGFYEQYF	TGTGCCAGCAGCCAAGGGGGCTTCTACGAGCAGTACTTC